This is a list of T cell receptor beta chains from one sample in a study of shared clonotypes between healthy human individuals. The data were produced by immunoSEQ multiplex PCR, yet TCRdb's version contains in-frame clones alone and is incomplete. The repertoire holds millions of clones, with 90% to 95% as singletons. The sample comprised naive CD4+ T cells from PBMCs. These receptor sequences come from a man in his late teens or twenties in good health. Some clones in this sample may be carry-over from other donors' samples. The conserved cysteine and the conserved F or W are not part of the CDR3 here.

J gene: TRBJ1-2
V gene: TRBV18
CDR3 protein: ASSLLTGGDGYT

J gene: TRBJ2-7
V gene: TRBV6-5
CDR3 protein: ASSHLGGEYEQY

J gene: TRBJ2-5
V gene: TRBV15
CDR3 protein: ATSRRGQVQETQY

J gene: TRBJ1-1
V gene: TRBV28
CDR3 protein: ASSSEQGGTEAF

J gene: TRBJ1-1
V gene: TRBV29-1
CDR3 protein: SAYPGSMNTEAF

J gene: TRBJ2-5
V gene: TRBV6-5
CDR3 protein: ASSGLAGGVETQY

J gene: TRBJ1-1
V gene: TRBV6-5
CDR3 protein: ASSAGQGQAEAF

J gene: TRBJ2-6
V gene: TRBV5-1
CDR3 protein: ASSTGLNSGANVLT

J gene: TRBJ1-1
V gene: TRBV2
CDR3 protein: ASRVAEGSEAF

J gene: TRBJ1-1
V gene: TRBV29-1
CDR3 protein: SVNMRGEAF

J gene: TRBJ1-2
V gene: TRBV5-1
CDR3 protein: ASSLASGTGGNYGYT

J gene: TRBJ2-1
V gene: TRBV6-5
CDR3 protein: ASRPSRTSPHEQF

J gene: TRBJ1-3
V gene: TRBV11-2
CDR3 protein: ASSLTGGLGNTIY

J gene: TRBJ2-7
V gene: TRBV7-2
CDR3 protein: ASSWGQSTEQY

J gene: TRBJ2-7
V gene: TRBV28
CDR3 protein: ASSFQGEEQY

J gene: TRBJ2-7
V gene: TRBV18
CDR3 protein: ASSRETGARQY

J gene: TRBJ2-1
V gene: TRBV6-6
CDR3 protein: ASRGTYAEQF

J gene: TRBJ1-2
V gene: TRBV19
CDR3 protein: ASSITGIYGYT

J gene: TRBJ1-3
V gene: TRBV28
CDR3 protein: ASSTTGTHPLTIY

J gene: TRBJ2-1
V gene: TRBV10-1
CDR3 protein: ASSDSRGSSYNEQF

J gene: TRBJ2-6
V gene: TRBV28
CDR3 protein: ASASGANVLT

J gene: TRBJ1-2
V gene: TRBV5-6
CDR3 protein: ASSRTGTPLNYGYT

J gene: TRBJ2-5
V gene: TRBV9
CDR3 protein: ASSVTASGLETQY

J gene: TRBJ2-7
V gene: TRBV7-3
CDR3 protein: ASSETGTSGYEQY

J gene: TRBJ2-7
V gene: TRBV5-4
CDR3 protein: ASSLTGQAYEQY

J gene: TRBJ2-1
V gene: TRBV28
CDR3 protein: ASSGLHNEQF

J gene: TRBJ1-2
V gene: TRBV7-2
CDR3 protein: ASSFDRAGRGYT

J gene: TRBJ2-7
V gene: TRBV7-2
CDR3 protein: ASSLALGTQY

J gene: TRBJ1-1
V gene: TRBV2
CDR3 protein: ASSYGGVEAF

J gene: TRBJ2-7
V gene: TRBV10-3
CDR3 protein: AISYFTAGTGGQQY

J gene: TRBJ2-1
V gene: TRBV2
CDR3 protein: ASSEGLGRQF

J gene: TRBJ1-1
V gene: TRBV6-1
CDR3 protein: ASRPPGVPYGAF

J gene: TRBJ2-1
V gene: TRBV5-1
CDR3 protein: ASSLENPDYNEQF

J gene: TRBJ2-7
V gene: TRBV2
CDR3 protein: ASSAQGYEQY

J gene: TRBJ2-5
V gene: TRBV5-8
CDR3 protein: ASSPRETQY

J gene: TRBJ1-1
V gene: TRBV19
CDR3 protein: ASREGAMRNTEAF

J gene: TRBJ1-2
V gene: TRBV19
CDR3 protein: ASSERGALDGYT

J gene: TRBJ2-3
V gene: TRBV9
CDR3 protein: ASSVERDTQY

J gene: TRBJ2-1
V gene: TRBV6-5
CDR3 protein: ASTAGTSGNNEQF

J gene: TRBJ2-1
V gene: TRBV30
CDR3 protein: AWSVGRSSYNEQF

J gene: TRBJ2-2
V gene: TRBV4-1
CDR3 protein: ASSQGRGISFTGELF

J gene: TRBJ2-3
V gene: TRBV7-9
CDR3 protein: ASSLTSGTTDTQY

J gene: TRBJ1-5
V gene: TRBV7-2
CDR3 protein: ASSADSSNQPQH

J gene: TRBJ2-7
V gene: TRBV10-3
CDR3 protein: AISESYAGAAYEQY

J gene: TRBJ2-4
V gene: TRBV7-8
CDR3 protein: ASSLELAGGPAKNIQY

J gene: TRBJ2-1
V gene: TRBV6-5
CDR3 protein: ASSYSNGQGTF

J gene: TRBJ2-3
V gene: TRBV29-1
CDR3 protein: SVGTSYTDTQY

J gene: TRBJ2-5
V gene: TRBV6-1
CDR3 protein: ASSERGDRETQY

J gene: TRBJ2-3
V gene: TRBV5-6
CDR3 protein: ASSPLRADTQY

J gene: TRBJ1-1
V gene: TRBV2
CDR3 protein: ARRNTEAF

J gene: TRBJ2-7
V gene: TRBV14
CDR3 protein: ASSQVLAGTPEQY

J gene: TRBJ2-5
V gene: TRBV27
CDR3 protein: ASSSTSGAFRAQY

J gene: TRBJ1-4
V gene: TRBV2
CDR3 protein: ASSQEKLF